The 24 T cell receptor beta chains listed next were all sequenced from one sample in a study of OX40 agonist ivuxolimab in advanced cancers. The data were produced by immunoSEQ multiplex PCR, yet TCRdb's version contains in-frame clones alone and is incomplete. This sample has 15,000 to 20,000 clones; approximately 80% occur once, and the top ten carry approximately 15%. The material sequenced was CD4+ or CD8+ T cells sorted from blood, taken in a trial of the OX40 agonist ivuxolimab. These receptor sequences come from an adult with an advanced solid tumor such as melanoma, head and neck, liver or kidney cancer.

This clone was seen a few times. V and J are TRBV9 and TRBJ1-1, with D hard to call. Germline V gene lookup returns CDR1 SGDLS and CDR2 YYNGEE. This CDR3 has 15 residues. V was pared by 0 bases and J by 1 base, with 10 bases between. The CDR3 bases are TGTGCCAGCAGCGTAGCTGTTTCGCCGAACACTGAAGCTTTCTTT. It yields the protein CASSVAVSPNTEAFF.

The rearrangement links TRBV14 to TRBJ1-2, with 9 bases matching TRBD1. V lost 1 base, J lost 4 bases, and 7 bases stayed unmatched. The CDR3 has 16 residues. Germline CDR1 is SGHDN and CDR2 is FVKESK. The CDR3 DNA reads as TGTGCCAGCAGCCAAGCAGGCGGGACAGGGTTCTATGGCTACACCTTC. The encoded protein is CASSQAGGTGFYGYTF.

V usage is TRBV30 and J usage is TRBJ1-3; D unclear. The CDR3 totals 12 residues. The V and J ends lost 4 bases and 0 bases respectively, with 4 bases between them. The germline CDR1 and CDR2 sequences are GTSNPN and SVGIG (reference sequence). The CDR3 nucleotides are TGTGCCTGGAAACGCTCTGGAAACACCATATATTTT. This translates into CAWKRSGNTIYF.

The rearrangement links TRBV20-1 to TRBJ2-5, with D hard to call. Looked up from germline, CDR1 is DFQATT and CDR2 is SNEGSKA (reference sequence). The CDR3 loop spans 11 amino acids. With 3 bases removed from V and 5 bases from J, the gap between germline ends came to 7 bases. The CDR3, as DNA: TGCAGTGCTAGTTTCTCGGAGACCCAGTACTTC. It yields the protein CSASFSETQYF.

J is TRBJ1-4 and V is TRBV7-2; the D gene is possibly TRBD1 (5 bases). Trimming shortened V by 5 bases and J by 3 bases, and 16 bases separated the two germline ends. CDR1 and CDR2 from the germline V gene are SGHTA and FQGNSA. This CDR3 is 16 amino acids long. The CDR3 sequence: CASSAGVGRSNEKLFF. The CDR3 DNA reads TGTGCCAGCAGCGCGGGGGTGGGCAGATCTAATGAAAAACTGTTTTTT.

The genes are TRBV7-6 and TRBJ1-1; TRBD1 might be the D (5 bases). Germline loops: CDR1 SGHVS, CDR2 FNYEAQ. This CDR3 is 15 amino acids long. V gave up 5 bases and J gave up 1 base, with 14 bases separating them. CDR3 bases: TGTGCCAGCAGCCCCAACCCCGGGGCGAACACTGAAGCTTTCTTT. This sequence encodes CASSPNPGANTEAFF.

The rearrangement links TRBV5-1 to TRBJ2-7, with 11 nucleotides matching TRBD1. The CDR3 runs to 14 residues. Germline CDR1 is SGHRS and CDR2 is YFSETQ. V lost 6 bases, J lost 0 bases, and 2 bases stayed unmatched. CDR3: CASTGTGGSYEQYF. The CDR3 DNA is TGCGCCAGCACCGGGACAGGGGGCTCCTACGAGCAGTACTTC.

V and J are TRBV28 and TRBJ2-5; 7 bases are shared with TRBD1. The junction had 4 bases not matched to a gene; V was cut back by 3 bases and J by 3 bases. The CDR3 has 14 residues. CDR1 MDHEN and CDR2 SYDVKM come from the germline V gene. CDR3 in DNA: TGTGCCAGCAGTTTGGTGGGGACAGAAGAGACCCAGTACTTC. It yields the protein CASSLVGTEETQYF.

The CDR3 here is CASSPGQLANTGELFF. In nucleotides, the CDR3 is TGTGCCAGCAGCCCCGGACAGCTCGCGAACACCGGGGAGCTGTTTTTT. The chain has TRBV11-3 and TRBJ2-2; tentative D call: TRBD1 (6 bases). Trimming took off 5 bases at V and 0 bases at J, with 13 bases between the two ends. CDR1 and CDR2 (germline): SGHNT, YENEEA. The CDR3 sequence is 16 residues long.

The chain couples TRBV2 to TRBJ1-1; 8 positions match TRBD1. CDR1 SNHLY and CDR2 FYNNEI come from the germline V gene. Losses at the gene ends were 7 bases for V and 2 bases for J; bases not matched to a gene: 9. The CDR3 sequence is 15 residues long. In nucleotides, the CDR3 is TGTGCCAGCATGACATACGACAGGGGAAACACTGAAGCTTTCTTT. This gives the protein CASMTYDRGNTEAFF.

A few counts support this clone. The chain uses TRBV7-2 and TRBJ2-1, with D perhaps matching TRBD2 (5 bases). The CDR3 extends over 13 amino acids. The germline V and J ends were trimmed by 4 bases and 14 bases, with 18 bases remaining between them. Germline CDR1 is SGHTA and CDR2 is FQGNSA. The CDR3 bases are TGTGCCAGCAGCTCGTTCAGGATCCCGAGGGAGTTCTTC. As protein: CASSSFRIPREFF.

This clone came up once. The rearrangement uses TRBV4-2 and TRBJ1-1; 10 nucleotides match TRBD1. This CDR3 is built from 19 residues. Germline CDR1 LGHNA, CDR2 YNFKEQ. Trimming at V came to 0 bases and at J to 1 base, leaving 11 bases not matched to a gene. CDR3 in DNA: TGTGCCAGCAGCCAAGATAAGACAGGGGGCGATAGTTGGAACACTGAAGCTTTCTTT. Protein: CASSQDKTGGDSWNTEAFF.

The chain has TRBV11-2 and TRBJ2-7; D unresolved. CDR1 and CDR2 (germline): SGHAT, FQNNGV. The CDR3 covers 12 residues. Trimming shortened V by 5 bases and J by 3 bases, and 8 bases separated the two germline ends. CDR3 region: CASSQIYYEQYF. The CDR3 DNA reads as TGTGCCAGCAGCCAGATTTACTACGAGCAGTACTTC.

The chain couples TRBV19 to TRBJ2-3; D might be TRBD1 (6 bases). Looked up from germline, CDR1 is LNHDA and CDR2 is SQIVND (reference sequence). The CDR3 is 13 residues long. V lost 1 base and J lost 8, with 10 bases in between. The CDR3 loop reads CASSIVKGVTQYF. CDR3 bases: TGTGCCAGTAGTATAGTTAAGGGGGTTACGCAGTATTTT.

J is TRBJ2-3 and V is TRBV11-2, with TRBD2 matching over 9 bases. Losses at the gene ends were 3 bases for V and 4 bases for J; bases not matched to a gene: 2. Looked up from germline, CDR1 is SGHAT and CDR2 is FQNNGV. This CDR3 is built from 14 residues. DNA for the CDR3: TGTGCCAGCAGCTTTAGCGGGAGCCCAGATACGCAGTATTTT. Protein: CASSFSGSPDTQYF.

This clone came up once. The rearrangement uses TRBV6-5 and TRBJ1-1; no clear D gene. Germline V gives CDR1 MNHEY, CDR2 SVGAGI. The V end lost 2 bases, the J end lost 0 bases, and 7 bases lay between the germline ends. This CDR3 is 14 amino acids long. The CDR3 loop is CASSYGRVNTEAFF. The CDR3 DNA follows: TGTGCCAGCAGTTACGGGAGGGTGAACACTGAAGCTTTCTTT.

The J gene is TRBJ2-7, the V gene TRBV10-3, with 7 bases that match TRBD1. This CDR3 contains 14 residues. Trimming took 5 bases from V and 5 from J; bases not matched to a gene: 9. Germline CDR1 is ENHRY and CDR2 is SYGVKD. CDR3 in amino acids: CAISTGDRYDEQYF. DNA of the CDR3: TGTGCCATCAGTACAGGGGATCGTTATGACGAGCAGTACTTC.

This clone was seen only a few times. The same CDR3 also results from other DNA sequences found in this sample. The chain is built from TRBV2 and TRBJ1-5, with D tentatively TRBD1 (5 bases). CDR1 is SNHLY, CDR2 FYNNEI, per germline. The CDR3 spans 14 residues. Between the trimmed V and J ends, which lost 4 bases and 7 bases, there was a span of 14 bases. DNA of the CDR3: TGTGCCAGCAGTGGGGGTGGGGGTCGGCAGCCCCAGCATTTT. Translated: CASSGGGGRQPQHF.

This clone has only a few counts. The V gene is TRBV9, the J gene TRBJ2-2, with D hard to call. With 0 bases removed from V and 2 bases from J, the gap between germline ends came to 11 bases. The germline V gene has CDR1 SGDLS and CDR2 YYNGEE. CDR3 length: 16 amino acids. CDR3 in amino acids: CASSVVVGVNTGELFF. The CDR3 DNA reads as TGTGCCAGCAGCGTAGTAGTCGGTGTCAACACCGGGGAGCTGTTTTTT. Variable domain in full (rest from reference TRBV9 and TRBJ2-2): DSGVTQTPKHLITATGQRVTLRCSPRSGDLSVYWYQQSLDQGLQFLIQYYNGEERAKGNILERFSAQQFPDLHSELNLSSLELGDSALYFCASSVVVGVNTGELFFGEGSRLTVL.

This sequence joins TRBV19 and TRBJ2-1, with 8 bases matching TRBD2. Germline V gene sequence: CDR1 LNHDA, CDR2 SQIVND (reference sequence). The CDR3 is 20 amino acids. V shed 4 bases, J shed 0 bases, and the junction held 17 bases outside the gene matches. The CDR3, as DNA: TGTGCCAGTAGTACCCTGGGTCTAGCGGGCCGGGTCGGCTCCTACAATGAGCAGTTCTTC. Protein product: CASSTLGLAGRVGSYNEQFF.

The chain couples TRBV6-5 to TRBJ1-2; D is uncertain. The V and J ends lost 2 bases and 2 bases respectively, with 3 bases between them. Per the germline V gene, CDR1 is MNHEY and CDR2 is SVGAGI. CDR3 length: 12 residues. The CDR3 spells CASSYGNYGYTF. The DNA for the CDR3 is TGTGCCAGCAGTTACGGAAACTATGGCTACACCTTC.

This chain uses TRBV11-1 with TRBJ2-7; TRBD2 aligns across 9 bases. The V gene's germline CDR1 is SGHAT and CDR2 FQDESV (reference sequence). V shed 4 bases, J shed 6 bases, and the junction held 10 bases outside the gene matches. This CDR3 is 15 amino acids long. This CDR3 reads CASSSLAGTVSEQYF. The DNA of the CDR3 is TGTGCCAGCAGCTCGCTAGCGGGAACGGTAAGCGAGCAGTACTTC. Full variable domain (rest looked up from reference TRBV11-1 and TRBJ2-7): EAEVAQSPRYKITEKSQAVAFWCDPISGHATLYWYRQILGQGPELLVQFQDESVVDDSQLPKDRFSAERLKGVDSTLKIQPAELGDSAMYLCASSSLAGTVSEQYFGPGTRLTVT.

This chain links TRBV27 with TRBJ2-1; TRBD1 agrees at 7 bases. The CDR3 is 17 residues long. Trimming cost V 2 bases and J 0 bases; bases outside gene matches: 7. CDR1 and CDR2 (germline): MNHEY, SMNVEV (reference sequence). CDR3: CASSLLRQGPSYNEQFF. The CDR3 coding sequence is TGTGCCAGCAGTTTACTCAGACAGGGCCCCTCCTACAATGAGCAGTTCTTC.

The chain carries TRBV5-4 and TRBJ1-4; no clear D gene. V shed 1 base and J shed 5 bases, with 9 bases lying between them. The CDR3 runs to 14 residues. Germline values: CDR1 SGHNT, CDR2 YYREEE (reference sequence). The CDR3 protein is CASSLSGWNEKLFF. The CDR3 DNA follows: TGTGCCAGCAGCTTGAGCGGTTGGAATGAAAAACTGTTTTTT.